The sequence of this T cell receptor (beta chain) was determined in a study of cytomegalovirus exposure and HLA in healthy donors. The CDR3 contains 15 residues. Trimming took 2 bases from V and 5 from J, leaving 15 bases between them. CDR1 and CDR2 (germline): GTSNPN, SVGIG (reference sequence). Note on this clone: Its antigen is not identified.

General study points: The study recorded over 150 TCR beta chains that were cytomegalovirus-associated. According to reports, the classifier identified cytomegalovirus status with high specificity and sensitivity. Specificity of a few CMV-associated chains for CMV antigens was verified in vitro. Despite most TCR sequences being rare, some public TCRs occurred in many donors.

Sequencing was performed with immunoSEQ multiplex PCR; in TCRdb, only in-frame clones are kept and a portion is missing. The data hold some 170,000 clones, with roughly 90% observed a single time. Specimen: PBMCs. The V call is TRBV30, the J call TRBJ2-2, with D tentatively TRBD1 or TRBD2 (5 bases each). This TCR was recovered from a woman in her 30s in good health and CMV-seronegative. This CDR3 reads CAWSCGGGMTGELFF. CDR3 bases: TGTGCCTGGAGTTGTGGGGGTGGGATGACCGGGGAGCTGTTTTTT.